This TCR beta chain was obtained from a study of preoperative IRX-2 immunotherapy in early breast cancer. Treatment noted: preoperative locoregional IRX-2 cytokine immunotherapy. Clones were read by immunoSEQ multiplex PCR, and TCRdb kept only the in-frame ones, dropping some. This sample has around 62,000 clones, with approximately 95% found just once. The receptor comes from a human donor with breast cancer. Sampling was carried out from a patient treated with IRX-2 immunotherapy.

The CDR3 sequence is CASSFEMGAGELFF. The CDR3 DNA sequence: TGTGCCAGCAGCTTTGAGATGGGGGCCGGGGAGCTGTTTTTT. The chain couples TRBV5-4 to TRBJ2-2; either TRBD1 or TRBD2 may supply D (5 bases each). Deletions cut 2 bases from V and 6 bases from J, with 11 bases between. The CDR3 runs to 14 residues. Germline V gives CDR1 SGHNT, CDR2 YYREEE (reference sequence).